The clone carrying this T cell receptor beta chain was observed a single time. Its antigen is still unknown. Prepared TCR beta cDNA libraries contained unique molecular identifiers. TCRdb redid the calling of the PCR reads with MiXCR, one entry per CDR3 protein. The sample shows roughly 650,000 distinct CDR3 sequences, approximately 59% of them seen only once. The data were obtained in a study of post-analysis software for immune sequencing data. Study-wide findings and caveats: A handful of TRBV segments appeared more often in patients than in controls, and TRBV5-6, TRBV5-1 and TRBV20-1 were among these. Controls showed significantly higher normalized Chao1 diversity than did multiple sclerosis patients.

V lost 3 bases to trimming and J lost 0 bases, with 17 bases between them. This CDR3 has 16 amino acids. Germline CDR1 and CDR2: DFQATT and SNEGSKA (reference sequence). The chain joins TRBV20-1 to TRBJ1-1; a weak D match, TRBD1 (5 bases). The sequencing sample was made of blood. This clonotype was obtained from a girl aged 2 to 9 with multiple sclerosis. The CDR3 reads CSARDTFGGMNTEAFF. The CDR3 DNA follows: TGCAGTGCTAGGGATACTTTTGGGGGGATGAACACTGAAGCTTTCTTT.